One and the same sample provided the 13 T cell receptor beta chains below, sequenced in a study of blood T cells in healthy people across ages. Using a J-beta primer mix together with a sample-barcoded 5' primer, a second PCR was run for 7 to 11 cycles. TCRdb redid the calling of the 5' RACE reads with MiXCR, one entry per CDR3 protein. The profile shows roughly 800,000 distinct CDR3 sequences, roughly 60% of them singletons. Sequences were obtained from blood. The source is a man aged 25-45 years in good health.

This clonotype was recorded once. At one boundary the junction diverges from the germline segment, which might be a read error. Here the CDR3 DNA reads TGTGCCAGCGGTTTCAAGGGAGCGGGGCAAGAGACCCAGTACTTC. It translates to CASGFKGAGQETQYF. The chain carries TRBV12-3 or TRBV12-4 and TRBJ2-5; 7 bases line up with TRBD2. CDR3 length: 15 residues.

CDR3 amino acids: CASSQVLGGREKLFF. The CDR3 coding sequence is TGTGCCAGCAGTCAGGTCTTGGGAGGGAGAGAAAAACTGTTTTTT. J is TRBJ1-4 and V is TRBV25-1; no firm D call. The CDR3 contains 15 residues. In germline, CDR1 is MGHDK, CDR2 SYGVNS. Trimming cost V 5 bases and J 8 bases, with 18 bases left between them.

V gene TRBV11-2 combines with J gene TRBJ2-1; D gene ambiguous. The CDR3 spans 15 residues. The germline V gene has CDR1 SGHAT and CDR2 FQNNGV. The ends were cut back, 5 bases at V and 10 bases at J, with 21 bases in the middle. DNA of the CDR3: TGTGCCAGCAGCCGACCTGCGTCATCAGCCTGGGAGCAGTTCTTC. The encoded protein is CASSRPASSAWEQFF.

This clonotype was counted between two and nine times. Here the CDR3 DNA reads TGTGCCATCGGGGACGTTCAGGGACTTGGCTACACCTTC. Amino acids: CAIGDVQGLGYTF. The chain recombines TRBV10-3 with TRBJ1-2; TRBD1 is a possible D gene (5 bases). The CDR3 has 13 amino acids. The ends were cut back, 8 bases at V and 7 bases at J, with 17 bases in the middle. Germline V gives CDR1 ENHRY, CDR2 SYGVKD.

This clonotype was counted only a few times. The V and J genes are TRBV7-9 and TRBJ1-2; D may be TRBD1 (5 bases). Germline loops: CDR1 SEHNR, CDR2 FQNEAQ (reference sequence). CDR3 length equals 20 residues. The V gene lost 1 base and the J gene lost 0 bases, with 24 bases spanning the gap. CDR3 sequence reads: CASSLGWGTAAMKANYGYTF. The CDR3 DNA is TGTGCCAGCAGCTTAGGTTGGGGGACCGCCGCAATGAAAGCTAACTATGGCTACACCTTC.

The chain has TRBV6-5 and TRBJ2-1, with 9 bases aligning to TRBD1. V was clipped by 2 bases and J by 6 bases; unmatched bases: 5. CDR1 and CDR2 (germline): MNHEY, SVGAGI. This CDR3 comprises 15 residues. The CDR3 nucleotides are TGTGCCAGCAGTTACAGGACAGGGGCTCCCAATGAGCAGTTCTTC. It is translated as CASSYRTGAPNEQFF.

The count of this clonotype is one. This CDR3 is CASSLRGRNIQYF. CDR3 DNA: TGTGCCAGCAGTTTAAGGGGTAGAAACATTCAGTACTTC. The rearrangement joins TRBV27 to TRBJ2-4; TRBD1 might be the D (5 bases). Germline V gene lookup returns CDR1 MNHEY and CDR2 SMNVEV (reference sequence). The CDR3 contains 13 residues. Trimming shortened V by 2 bases and J by 6 bases, and 8 bases separated the two germline ends.

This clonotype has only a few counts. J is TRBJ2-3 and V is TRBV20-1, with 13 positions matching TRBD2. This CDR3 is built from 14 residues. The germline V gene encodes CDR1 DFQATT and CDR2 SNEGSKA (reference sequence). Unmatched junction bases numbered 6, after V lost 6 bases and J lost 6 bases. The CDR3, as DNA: TGCAGTGCAAGGACTAGCGGGAGAACTGATACGCAGTATTTT. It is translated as CSARTSGRTDTQYF.

CDR3 sequence reads: CASSLRQLNTAYGYTF. CDR3 nucleotide sequence: TGCGCCAGCAGCCTACGACAGCTTAATACCGCCTATGGCTACACCTTC. V gene TRBV4-1 combines with J gene TRBJ1-2; D is perhaps TRBD1 (5 bases). Trimming cost V 4 bases and J 4 bases, with 19 bases left between them. The CDR3 runs 16 residues. Germline CDR1 is MGHRA and CDR2 is YSYEKL.

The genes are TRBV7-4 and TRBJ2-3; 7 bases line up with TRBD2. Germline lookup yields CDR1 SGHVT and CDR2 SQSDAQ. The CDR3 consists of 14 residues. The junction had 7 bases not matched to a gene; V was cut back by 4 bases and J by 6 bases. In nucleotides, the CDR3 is TGTGCCAGCAGCTCTAGCGGTGCTTGGGATACGCAGTATTTT. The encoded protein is CASSSSGAWDTQYF.

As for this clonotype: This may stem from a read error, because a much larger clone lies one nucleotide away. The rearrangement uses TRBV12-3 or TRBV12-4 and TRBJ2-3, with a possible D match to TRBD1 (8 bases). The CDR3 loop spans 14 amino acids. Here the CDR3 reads CASSVGGTGDAQYF. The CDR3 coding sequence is TGTGCCAGCAGTGTCGGGGGGACAGGAGATGCGCAGTATTTT.

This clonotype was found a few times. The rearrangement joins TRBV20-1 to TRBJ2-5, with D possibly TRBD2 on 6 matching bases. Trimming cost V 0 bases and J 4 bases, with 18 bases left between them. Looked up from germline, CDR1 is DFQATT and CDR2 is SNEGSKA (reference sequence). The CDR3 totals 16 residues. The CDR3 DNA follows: TGCAGTGCTAGAGATGGGATTGGAGGGAGTGGAGAGACCCAGTACTTC. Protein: CSARDGIGGSGETQYF.

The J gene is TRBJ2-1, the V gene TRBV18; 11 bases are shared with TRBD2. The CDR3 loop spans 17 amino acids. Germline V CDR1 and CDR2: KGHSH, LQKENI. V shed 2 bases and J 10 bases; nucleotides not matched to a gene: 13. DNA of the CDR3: TGTGCCAGCTCACCAAATCAACTAGCGGGAGCTCCCAAGGAGCAGTTCTTC. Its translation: CASSPNQLAGAPKEQFF.